This T cell receptor beta chain originates from a study of T cells in Graves' hyperthyroidism and ophthalmopathy. The CDR3 has 16 residues. The V gene's germline CDR1 is MGHDK and CDR2 SYGVNS. Germline trimming cut 3 bases from V and 6 bases from J; bases unmatched to any gene: 10. Clinical symptoms, serum thyroxine, TRAb, thyroid ultrasound and orbital computed tomography informed diagnoses. TCR beta CDR3 sequences were amplified from RNA transcripts. Using the HTBI primer set, a first-round RT-PCR was run on the TCR CDR3. Each CDR3 protein gets one entry after TCRdb re-called the multiplex PCR reads with MiXCR. The table lists around 300,000 distinct CDR3 sequences, approximately 15% of them singletons.

The TCR was taken from a woman in her 30s with Graves' hyperthyroidism. The chain uses TRBV25-1 and TRBJ2-7, with 11 positions matching TRBD1. Sequencing was carried out using blood. CDR3 sequence reads: CASSDPVRTGGVEQYF. The CDR3 nucleotides are TGTGCCAGCAGTGACCCGGTACGGACAGGGGGCGTCGAGCAGTACTTC.